This T cell receptor beta chain was captured by sequencing in a study of glioma-infiltrating T cells after dendritic cell vaccination. About the study: Patients received autologous tumor lysate-pulsed dendritic cell vaccination between about 2002 and 2013. Overall study findings and caveats: Only a small number of patients had complete blood and tumor samples.

Concerning this clone itself: The antigen is not known.

Input was approximately 1.8 ug genomic DNA, or all available if less. The repertoire was sequenced with immunoSEQ multiplex PCR; TCRdb's copy has only in-frame clones and lacks some. Seen here are roughly 90,000 clones, 70% to 90% observed once, and the top ten hold 15% to 19%. Before vaccination, two weeks after the third vaccination, and at progression, PBMC were collected. Germline V gene data show CDR1 as MNHNS and CDR2 as SASEGT. This CDR3 is built from 16 residues. Trimming cost V 4 bases and J 2 bases; bases outside gene matches: 7. Sequencing used blood, obtained before dendritic cell vaccination. The receptor's source is a human donor with glioblastoma. The V gene is TRBV6-1, the J gene TRBJ2-2; 7 bases align to TRBD1. Written as DNA, the CDR3 is TGTGCCAGCAGTGTAGAGGGGGCATTCAACACCGGGGAGCTGTTTTTT. It specifies CASSVEGAFNTGELFF.